The clone carrying this T cell receptor (beta chain) has a handful of counts. Its target is not known. This specimen comes from a study of response to subunit inactivated influenza vaccine. Study findings and constraints: Each seasonal influenza vaccination, the authors suggested, recruits few new T cells.

The CDR3 is made up of 13 amino acids. Trimming pared 7 bases from V and 1 base from J, leaving 10 bases between. Per the germline V gene, CDR1 is MDHEN and CDR2 is SYDVKM. A single record per CDR3 protein comes from TCRdb applying MiXCR to the RT-PCR reads. Seen here are about 800,000 distinct CDR3 sequences, about 20% observed once, and the top ten hold 10%. Here the sequenced sample was PBMCs from blood, taken roughly 5 days after vaccination. This receptor was identified in a man aged 45-65 years who received an inactivated influenza vaccine. V usage is TRBV28 and J usage is TRBJ1-2; possibly TRBD1 for D (5 bases). CDR3 amino acids: CASTLQVNYGYTF. The CDR3 bases are TGTGCCAGCACCTTACAGGTTAACTATGGCTACACCTTC.